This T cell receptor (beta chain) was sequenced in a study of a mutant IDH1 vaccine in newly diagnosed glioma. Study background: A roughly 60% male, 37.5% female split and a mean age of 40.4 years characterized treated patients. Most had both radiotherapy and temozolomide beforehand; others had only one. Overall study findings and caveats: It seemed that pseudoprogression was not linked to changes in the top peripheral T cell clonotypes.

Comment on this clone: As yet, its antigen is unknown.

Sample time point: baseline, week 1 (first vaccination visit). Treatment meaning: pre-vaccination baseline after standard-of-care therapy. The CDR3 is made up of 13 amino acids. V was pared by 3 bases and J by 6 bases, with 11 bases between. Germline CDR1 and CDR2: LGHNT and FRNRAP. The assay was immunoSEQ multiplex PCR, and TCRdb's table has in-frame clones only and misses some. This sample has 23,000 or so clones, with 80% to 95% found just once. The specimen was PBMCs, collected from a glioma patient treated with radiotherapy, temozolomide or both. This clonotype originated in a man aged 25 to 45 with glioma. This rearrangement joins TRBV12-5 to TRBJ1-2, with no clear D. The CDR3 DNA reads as TGTGCTAGTGGTTTTGGGCAGACGCATGGCTACACCTTC. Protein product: CASGFGQTHGYTF.